The sequence of this TCR beta chain was determined in a study of blood T cells in healthy people across ages. A second PCR of about 6 to 12 cycles used a sample-barcoded 5' primer and a J-beta primer mix. TCRdb passed the 5' RACE reads through MiXCR, listing each CDR3 protein once. This sample yields roughly 800,000 distinct CDR3 sequences, of which around 34% are seen a single time; 13% belongs to the top ten. This clonotype appeared once. This may be a read error: a much more frequent sequence differs by one nucleotide. Caucasian individuals from Russia who were healthy and aged 6 to 90 acted as donors. CDR1 and CDR2 from the germline V gene are MNHEY and SVGEGT. This CDR3 has 14 amino acids. The ends were cut back, 2 bases at V and 2 bases at J, with 9 bases in the middle.

The sequence derives from a young man in good health. The gene calls are TRBV6-2 or TRBV6-3 and TRBJ1-2, with no clear D. Sample: blood. The CDR3 protein is CASSYAKGNYGYTF. CDR3 nucleotides: TGTGCCAGCAGTTACGCGAAGGGAAACTATGGCTACACCTTC.